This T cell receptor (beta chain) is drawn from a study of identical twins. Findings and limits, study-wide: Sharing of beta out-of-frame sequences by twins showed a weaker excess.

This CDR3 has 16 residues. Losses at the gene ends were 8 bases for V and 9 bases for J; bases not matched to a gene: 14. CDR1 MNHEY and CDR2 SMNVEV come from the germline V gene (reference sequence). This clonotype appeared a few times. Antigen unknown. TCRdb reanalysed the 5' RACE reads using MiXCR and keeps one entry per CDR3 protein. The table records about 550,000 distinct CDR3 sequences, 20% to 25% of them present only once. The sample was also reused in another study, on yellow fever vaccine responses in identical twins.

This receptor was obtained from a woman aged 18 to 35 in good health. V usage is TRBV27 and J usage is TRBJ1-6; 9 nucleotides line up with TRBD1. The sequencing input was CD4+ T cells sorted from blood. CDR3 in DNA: TGTGCCAGCGGACCGGGACAGGGAAGTTCGGGTTCACCCCTCCACTTT. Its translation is CASGPGQGSSGSPLHF.